Presented here are 29 T cell receptor beta chains from one specimen sequenced in a study of blood T cell repertoires in COVID-19. The method was immunoSEQ multiplex PCR; TCRdb's version includes in-frame clones alone and lacks a portion of them. The profile shows 84,000 or so clones, around 80% of them singletons. Material: peripheral blood. The receptors were sampled from a human donor in a cohort sampled during active COVID-19.

V and J are TRBV6-8 and TRBJ2-3, with 7 bases that match TRBD2. The V and J ends lost 4 bases and 0 bases, in that order; junction bases with no gene match: 19. This CDR3 spans 20 amino acids. Germline V lookup: CDR1 MNHGY, CDR2 SAAAGT. CDR3 nucleotides: TGTGCCAGCAGTTTCCGGCCGTCTGATATCACTAGCGCTAGCACAGATACGCAGTATTTT. It codes for CASSFRPSDITSASTDTQYF.

This rearrangement joins TRBV9 to TRBJ1-1, with 8 bases that match TRBD1. This CDR3 region has 15 residues. Trimming took 4 bases from V and 2 from J; bases not matched to a gene: 7. Germline V gene lookup returns CDR1 SGDLS and CDR2 YYNGEE. The CDR3 DNA sequence: TGTGCCAGCAGCTCTACAGGGGGGTTTAACACTGAAGCTTTCTTT. Protein sequence: CASSSTGGFNTEAFF.

The chain recombines TRBV5-1 with TRBJ2-7; 9 bases line up with TRBD1. The CDR3 sequence is 15 residues long. Germline V gives CDR1 SGHRS, CDR2 YFSETQ. With 3 bases clipped from V and 4 bases from J, the junction kept 8 bases outside the gene matches. The CDR3 here is CASSYWTGEPYEQYF. Written as DNA, the CDR3 is TGCGCCAGCAGCTATTGGACAGGGGAGCCATACGAGCAGTACTTC.

The gene calls are TRBV7-3 and TRBJ1-1, with D hard to call. Germline loops: CDR1 SGHTA, CDR2 FQGTGA. The CDR3 length is 13 residues. V was cut by 2 bases and J by 1 base, with 5 bases left in between. The CDR3 loop is CASSLLRNTEAFF. The CDR3 DNA sequence: TGTGCCAGCAGCTTATTGAGGAACACTGAAGCTTTCTTT.

V gene TRBV28 combines with J gene TRBJ1-4; D is ambiguous. The CDR3 runs 15 residues. Germline-derived CDR1 and CDR2 are MDHEN and SYDVKM. Deletions cut 1 base from V and 8 bases from J, with 14 bases between. The CDR3 bases are TGTGCCAGCAGTTTATCTGGCACTCCCGGGGAAAAACTGTTTTTT. Translated: CASSLSGTPGEKLFF.

V usage is TRBV5-4 and J usage is TRBJ1-4; maybe TRBD1 (5 bases). Germline CDR1 and CDR2: SGHNT and YYREEE (reference sequence). The CDR3 is made up of 14 amino acids. V was trimmed by 4 bases and J by 8 bases, leaving 15 bases between them. The CDR3 region is CASSQGDSYEKLFF. The CDR3 DNA reads TGTGCCAGCAGCCAGGGTGACTCTTACGAAAAACTGTTTTTT. Based on the CDR3 plus reference TRBV5-4 and TRBJ1-4, the full variable domain is ETGVTQSPTHLIKTRGQQVTLRCSSQSGHNTVSWYQQALGQGPQFIFQYYREEENGRGNFPPRFSGLQFPNYSSELNVNALELDDSALYLCASSQGDSYEKLFFGSGTQLSVL.

This sequence joins TRBV5-4 and TRBJ2-3, with D tentatively TRBD2 (6 bases). The ends were cut back, 0 bases at V and 9 bases at J, with 14 bases in the middle. The CDR3 is made up of 14 amino acids. Germline assignment: CDR1 SGHNT and CDR2 YYREEE (reference sequence). The CDR3 DNA reads as TGTGCCAGCAGCTTGGGGGGGGTCTCGAGGACGCAGTATTTT. It specifies CASSLGGVSRTQYF. The full variable domain, completed using reference TRBV5-4 and TRBJ2-3, is ETGVTQSPTHLIKTRGQQVTLRCSSQSGHNTVSWYQQALGQGPQFIFQYYREEENGRGNFPPRFSGLQFPNYSSELNVNALELDDSALYLCASSLGGVSRTQYFGPGTRLTVL.

The CDR3 DNA follows: TGTGCCAGCAGTTATAGTCGGGACATACTTAAAGCTTTCTTT. This sequence encodes CASSYSRDILKAFF. The chain combines TRBV6-2 or TRBV6-3 with TRBJ1-1; a possible D gene is TRBD1 (6 bases). V was shortened by 3 bases and J by 9 bases, with 17 bases between the two germline ends. CDR1 and CDR2 from the germline V gene are MNHEY and SVGEGT. This CDR3 has 14 amino acids.

The chain recombines TRBV30 with TRBJ1-3; the D gene is possibly TRBD1 (5 bases). CDR3 length: 17 amino acids. CDR1 is GTSNPN, CDR2 SVGIG, per germline (reference sequence). The ends were cut back, 0 bases at V and 4 bases at J, with 19 bases in the middle. The CDR3 bases are TGTGCCTGGAGTGTACTTCTCCAGGGAGGTTTCGGAAACACCATATATTTT. This sequence encodes CAWSVLLQGGFGNTIYF.

The genes are TRBV5-5 and TRBJ1-1; no reliable D call. V lost 1 base and J 1 base, leaving 8 bases between the germline ends. Germline CDR1 SGHKS, CDR2 YYEKEE (reference sequence). This CDR3 comprises 14 residues. CDR3 region: CASSLISRNTEAFF. Written as DNA, the CDR3 is TGTGCCAGCAGCTTGATCTCCCGGAACACTGAAGCTTTCTTT. Variable domain in full (rest from reference TRBV5-5 and TRBJ1-1): DAGVTQSPTHLIKTRGQQVTLRCSPISGHKSVSWYQQVLGQGPQFIFQYYEKEERGRGNFPDRFSARQFPNYSSELNVNALLLGDSALYLCASSLISRNTEAFFGQGTRLTVV.

The rearrangement uses TRBV7-8 and TRBJ1-5; 12 positions agree with TRBD1. Germline CDR1 SGHVS, CDR2 FQNEAQ. The CDR3 is made up of 18 amino acids. With V trimmed by 3 bases and J by 5 bases, 11 bases remained unmatched. The CDR3 sequence is CASSLTRDRGLPYQPQHF. The CDR3 bases are TGTGCCAGCAGCTTGACCCGGGACAGGGGGCTCCCATATCAGCCCCAGCATTTT.

The CDR3 protein is CSAQAGVYEQYF. The DNA of the CDR3 is TGCAGCGCCCAAGCGGGAGTCTACGAGCAGTACTTC. This chain joins TRBV29-1 and TRBJ2-7, with 8 bases matching TRBD2. The CDR3 is 12 amino acids. The germline CDR1 and CDR2 sequences are SQVTM and ANQGSEA. J lost 3 bases, V lost 7 bases, and 5 bases had no gene match.

The rearrangement uses TRBV7-3 and TRBJ1-2, with D possibly TRBD1 on 6 matching bases. Germline V CDR1 and CDR2: SGHTA, FQGTGA. The CDR3 is 14 amino acids. Trimming took 5 bases from V and 2 from J, leaving 12 bases between them. In nucleotides, the CDR3 is TGTGCCAGCAGCGTGGACAGTTTGAACTATGGCTACACCTTC. This codes for CASSVDSLNYGYTF.

The V and J genes are TRBV19 and TRBJ2-6, with 8 bases that match TRBD2. CDR3 length: 15 amino acids. Trimming cost V 4 bases and J 3 bases; bases outside gene matches: 2. Per germline, CDR1 LNHDA and CDR2 SQIVND (reference sequence). The CDR3 spells CASSKTSVGANVLTF. The CDR3 DNA reads as TGTGCCAGTAGTAAGACTAGCGTTGGGGCCAACGTCCTGACTTTC.

This clone occurred a few times. The chain joins TRBV19 to TRBJ2-1; D is perhaps TRBD1 (6 bases). This CDR3 region has 13 residues. The V gene lost 4 bases and the J gene lost 5 bases, with 9 bases spanning the gap. Germline V gene sequence: CDR1 LNHDA, CDR2 SQIVND (reference sequence). CDR3 protein: CASSKDSDNEQFF. CDR3 coding DNA: TGTGCCAGTAGTAAGGACAGCGACAATGAGCAGTTCTTC.

The chain recombines TRBV14 with TRBJ2-2, with D perhaps matching TRBD1 (6 bases). CDR3 length: 16 residues. CDR1 is SGHDN and CDR2 is FVKESK in the germline V gene. V lost 0 bases, J lost 5 bases, and 13 bases lay in between. The CDR3 nucleotides read TGTGCCAGCAGCCAAGATAGGGGGAGTCTAACCGGGGAGCTGTTTTTT. Encoded protein: CASSQDRGSLTGELFF.

This clone was seen more than once but under ten times. CDR3 protein: CASSLYSTASQPQHF. CDR3 nucleotides: TGTGCCAGCAGCTTGTATTCGACTGCTAGTCAGCCCCAGCATTTT. This chain uses TRBV5-6 with TRBJ1-5; D is uncertain. CDR3 length equals 15 residues. The ends were cut back, 1 base at V and 6 bases at J, with 14 bases in the middle. CDR1 is SGHDT and CDR2 is YYEEEE in the germline V gene.

This clone was counted between two and nine times. The chain recombines TRBV24-1 with TRBJ2-3, with 8 bases matching TRBD2. Germline V gene sequence: CDR1 KGHDR, CDR2 SFDVKD. V trimming: 4 bases; J trimming: 4 bases; junction bases outside the gene matches: 12. The CDR3 spans 17 residues. This chain's CDR3 is CATSELPGLGASDTQYF. The CDR3 coding sequence is TGTGCCACCAGTGAACTACCGGGACTAGGGGCCTCAGATACGCAGTATTTT.

The rearrangement joins TRBV3-1 (or the pseudogene TRBV3-2) to TRBJ1-5; D is undetermined. Germline V gene data show CDR1 as LGHDT and CDR2 as YNNKEL (reference sequence). The V end lost 1 base, the J end lost 7 bases, and 8 bases lay between the germline ends. The CDR3 runs to 13 residues. The CDR3: CASSQVNGQPQHF. The CDR3 nucleotides are TGTGCCAGCAGCCAAGTTAACGGGCAGCCCCAGCATTTT.

This sequence joins TRBV5-4 and TRBJ2-2; TRBD1 might be the D (6 bases). Germline CDR1 and CDR2: SGHNT and YYREEE (reference sequence). The V gene lost 1 base and the J gene lost 7 bases, with 17 bases spanning the gap. The CDR3 loop spans 16 amino acids. CDR3 nucleotides: TGTGCCAGCAGCTTGTCCTGGGACACCCTAGACGGGGAGCTGTTTTTT. It yields the protein CASSLSWDTLDGELFF.

The chain links TRBV24-1 to TRBJ2-5; TRBD2 is a possible D gene (5 bases). The germline V gene encodes CDR1 KGHDR and CDR2 SFDVKD. This CDR3 is built from 17 residues. Trimming took off 4 bases at V and 5 bases at J, with 22 bases between the two ends. CDR3 sequence: CATSDFPERAVKETQYF. Written as DNA, the CDR3 is TGTGCCACCAGTGACTTCCCTGAGAGGGCTGTGAAGGAGACCCAGTACTTC.

The chain combines TRBV6-6 with TRBJ2-2; TRBD2 aligns across 9 bases. Germline trimming cut 2 bases from V and 8 bases from J; bases unmatched to any gene: 6. CDR3 length: 15 amino acids. The germline V gene has CDR1 MNHNY and CDR2 SVGAGI (reference sequence). CDR3 amino acids: CASSYGTSWGGELFF. The CDR3 DNA is TGTGCCAGCAGTTACGGGACTAGCTGGGGGGGGGAGCTGTTTTTT.

The sample holds many counts of this clone. The gene calls are TRBV10-1 and TRBJ2-1; 8 bases match TRBD1. This CDR3 is 19 amino acids long. Germline CDR1 reads WNHNN; CDR2 reads SYGVQD (reference sequence). Trimming removed 2 bases from V and 5 bases from J; junction bases left unmatched: 17. The CDR3 loop reads CASSERTPGQDSRNNEQFF. The DNA for the CDR3 is TGCGCCAGCAGTGAGCGAACTCCGGGACAGGATAGTCGAAACAATGAGCAGTTCTTC.

This rearrangement joins TRBV5-4 to TRBJ2-1; a possible D gene is TRBD2 (6 bases). CDR3 length: 15 residues. Trimming left V 0 bases short and J 3 bases short, with 10 bases between. Germline lookup yields CDR1 SGHNT and CDR2 YYREEE (reference sequence). The DNA for the CDR3 is TGTGCCAGCAGCTTGGTCGGGAGTGACTACAATGAGCAGTTCTTC. Protein sequence: CASSLVGSDYNEQFF.

The genes are TRBV28 and TRBJ2-1, with 10 nucleotides matching TRBD2. The CDR3 is made up of 14 amino acids. V gave up 9 bases and J gave up 3 bases; unmatched junction bases: 5. From germline, CDR1 is MDHEN and CDR2 SYDVKM. CDR3 sequence (DNA): TGTGCCAGTGTAGCGGGAGGTCGCTACAATGAGCAGTTCTTC. Its protein product is CASVAGGRYNEQFF.

The genes are TRBV27 and TRBJ2-2, with a tentative D call TRBD2 (6 bases). Trimming stripped 5 bases from V and 0 bases from J, with 13 bases between. The CDR3 has 16 amino acids. Germline lookup yields CDR1 MNHEY and CDR2 SMNVEV (reference sequence). In DNA form, the CDR3 reads TGTGCCAGCAGTCTGGGGTGGGGGGCGAACACCGGGGAGCTGTTTTTT. Translation: CASSLGWGANTGELFF.

The chain is built from TRBV7-9 and TRBJ2-7, with 7 bases fitting TRBD2. The CDR3 runs 14 residues. Germline loops: CDR1 SEHNR, CDR2 FQNEAQ (reference sequence). J lost 2 bases, V lost 3 bases, and 4 bases had no gene match. The CDR3 DNA sequence: TGTGCCAGCAGCTTGGGCGGGGGTCCCTACGAGCAGTACTTC. This translates into CASSLGGGPYEQYF.

V is TRBV18 and J is TRBJ2-1; 9 bases align to TRBD1. Germline trimming cut 6 bases from V and 6 bases from J; bases unmatched to any gene: 9. The CDR3 has 15 amino acids. Germline V gives CDR1 KGHSH, CDR2 LQKENI. CDR3 in DNA: TGTGCCAGCTCGGGACAGGGTGTGGGTCTCAATGAGCAGTTCTTC. It specifies CASSGQGVGLNEQFF.

The table lists this clone with a few counts. The chain recombines TRBV19 with TRBJ1-5; 7 nucleotides line up with TRBD1. Germline CDR1 is LNHDA and CDR2 is SQIVND (reference sequence). The ends lost 5 bases at V and 2 bases at J; junction bases unmatched: 9. This CDR3 contains 16 residues. CDR3 amino acids: CASSPTTGRRNQPQHF. In DNA, the CDR3 is TGTGCCAGTAGTCCCACGACAGGGAGGCGCAATCAGCCCCAGCATTTT.